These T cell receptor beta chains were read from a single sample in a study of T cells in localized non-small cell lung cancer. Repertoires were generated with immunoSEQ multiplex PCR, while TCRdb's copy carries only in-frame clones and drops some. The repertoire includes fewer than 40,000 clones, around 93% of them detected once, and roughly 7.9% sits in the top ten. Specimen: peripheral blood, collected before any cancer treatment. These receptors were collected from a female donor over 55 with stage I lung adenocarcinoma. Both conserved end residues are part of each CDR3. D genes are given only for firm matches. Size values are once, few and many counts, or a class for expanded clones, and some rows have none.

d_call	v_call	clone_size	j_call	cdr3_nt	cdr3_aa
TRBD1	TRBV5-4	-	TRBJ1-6	TGTGCCAGCAGCCTCACCGGACAGGGGATTAATTCACCCCTCCACTTT	CASSLTGQGINSPLHF
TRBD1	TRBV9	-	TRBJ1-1	TGTGCCAGCAGCGTAGAGGGGGCGGACACTGAAGCTTTCTTT	CASSVEGADTEAFF
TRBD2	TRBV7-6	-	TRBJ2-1	TGTGCCAGCAGCATTATAGCGGGGCTAAAAGGTGGTGAGCAGTTCTTC	CASSIIAGLKGGEQFF
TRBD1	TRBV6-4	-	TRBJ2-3	TGTGCCAGCAGCAGACCGGGACAGGGGGAAGATACGCAGTATTTT	CASSRPGQGEDTQYF
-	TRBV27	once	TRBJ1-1	TGTGCCAGCAGTCCCGGGACGGGAATTGAAGCTTTCTTT	CASSPGTGIEAFF
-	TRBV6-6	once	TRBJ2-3	TGTGCCAGCAGTCCCATCACAGATACGCAGTATTTT	CASSPITDTQYF
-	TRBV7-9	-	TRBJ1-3	TGTGCCAGCAGCTTAGGGACGACAGGCTCTGGAAACACCATATATTTT	CASSLGTTGSGNTIYF
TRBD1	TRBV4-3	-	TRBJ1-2	TGCGCCAGCAGCCAAGATTTGGGACAGATCTATGGCTACACCTTC	CASSQDLGQIYGYTF
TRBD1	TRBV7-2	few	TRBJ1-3	TGTGCCAGCAGCTTAACAGGGGGCGCTGGGAACACCATATATTTT	CASSLTGGAGNTIYF
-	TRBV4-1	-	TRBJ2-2	TGCGCCAGCAGCCAGCAGTATGAGAGCCGCACCGGGGAGCTGTTTTTT	CASSQQYESRTGELFF
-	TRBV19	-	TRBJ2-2	TGTGCCAGTAGTATAGATGGGACGTACGCCGGGGAGCTGTTTTTT	CASSIDGTYAGELFF
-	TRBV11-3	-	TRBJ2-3	TGTGCCAGCAGCTCACTAGTAGTCGGCACAGATACGCAGTATTTT	CASSSLVVGTDTQYF
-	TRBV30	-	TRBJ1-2	TGTGCCTGGAGTTCCCTCGAGGGGCGCGGCTACACCTTC	CAWSSLEGRGYTF
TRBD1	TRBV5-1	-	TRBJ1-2	TGCGCCAGCAGCTTCGAGACAGGGGGAGGCTACACCTTC	CASSFETGGGYTF
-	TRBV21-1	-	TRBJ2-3	TGTGCCAGCAGCAAAGGGGAGCGGGGCCACACAGATACGCAGTATTTT	CASSKGERGHTDTQYF
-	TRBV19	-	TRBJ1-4	TGTGCCAGTAGTATGAGAGCCGAAAAACTGTTTTTT	CASSMRAEKLFF
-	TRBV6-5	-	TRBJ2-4	TGTGCCAGCAGTTTCCCCCAGGGGGCCAAAAACATTCAGTACTTC	CASSFPQGAKNIQYF
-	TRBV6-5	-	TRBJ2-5	TGTGCCAGCAGTTCCCTACTCCGGCCCCAGTACTTC	CASSSLLRPQYF
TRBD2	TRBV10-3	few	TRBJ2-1	TGTGCCATCAGGGGACTAGCGGGAGATTTAAATGAGCAGTTCTTC	CAIRGLAGDLNEQFF
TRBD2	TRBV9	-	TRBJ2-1	TGTGCCAGCAGCGGCCGGGGGGGGACTTTGAATATGGGTTACAATGAGCAGTTCTTC	CASSGRGGTLNMGYNEQFF
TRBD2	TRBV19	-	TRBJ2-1	TGTGCCAGTAGTATTCCGACTAGCGGGAGACTCCATGAGCAGTTCTTC	CASSIPTSGRLHEQFF
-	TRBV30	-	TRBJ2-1	TGTGCCTGGAGAGTATCCTACAATGAGCAGTTCTTC	CAWRVSYNEQFF
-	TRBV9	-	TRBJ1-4	TGTGCCAGCAGCGTAGTACCCTTTAATGAAAAACTGTTTTTT	CASSVVPFNEKLFF
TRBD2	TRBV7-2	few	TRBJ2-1	TGTGCCAGCAGCACTAGCGGGAGGGACTACAATGAGCAGTTCTTC	CASSTSGRDYNEQFF
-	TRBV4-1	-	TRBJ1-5	TGCGCCAGCAGCCAAGGGGGACGGCCTAGCAATCAGCCCCAGCATTTT	CASSQGGRPSNQPQHF
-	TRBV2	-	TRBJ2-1	TGTGCCAGCAGTAGGAACCTACCCTACAATGAGCAGTTCTTC	CASSRNLPYNEQFF
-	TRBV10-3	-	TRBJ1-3	TGTGCCATCACCAAAACTGGAAACACCATATATTTT	CAITKTGNTIYF
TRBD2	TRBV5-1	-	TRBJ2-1	TGCGCCAGCAGCTCGTCAGCGGGAGGGCCGCAGAATGAGCAGTTCTTC	CASSSSAGGPQNEQFF
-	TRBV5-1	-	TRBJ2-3	TGCGCCAGCAGCTTGCTAGGGTATAGCACAGATACGCAGTATTTT	CASSLLGYSTDTQYF
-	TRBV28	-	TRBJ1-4	TGTGCCAGCAGTTTCACGAGGGGCAACGATGAAAAACTGTTTTTT	CASSFTRGNDEKLFF
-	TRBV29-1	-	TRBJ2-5	TGCAGCGTCCTCACAGGGAAGGGCGGTATGGAGACCCAGTACTTC	CSVLTGKGGMETQYF
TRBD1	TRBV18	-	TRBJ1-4	TGTGCCAGCTCCGCCCAGCGACAGGGCAGTGAAAAACTGTTTTTT	CASSAQRQGSEKLFF
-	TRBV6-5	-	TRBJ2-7	TGTGCCAGCAGTTACAGGGGCTACGAGCAGTACTTC	CASSYRGYEQYF
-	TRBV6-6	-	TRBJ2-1	TGTGCCAGCAGGTCTACTAGCACGAGCTCCTACAATGAGCAGTTCTTC	CASRSTSTSSYNEQFF
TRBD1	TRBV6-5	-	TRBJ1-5	TGTGCCAGCAGTCAGGGGGGGGATCAGCCCCAGCATTTT	CASSQGGDQPQHF
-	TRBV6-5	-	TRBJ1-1	TGTGCCAGCAGTTACCTTGGGTGGGCTTTCTTT	CASSYLGWAFF
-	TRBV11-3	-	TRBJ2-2	TGTGCCAGCAGCTTAATGGCGAGCACCGGGGAGCTGTTTTTT	CASSLMASTGELFF
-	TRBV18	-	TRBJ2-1	TGTGCCAGCTCACTGGACTCCTACAATGAGCAGTTCTTC	CASSLDSYNEQFF
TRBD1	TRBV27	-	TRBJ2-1	TGTGCCAGCAGCCGGGACAGCTACAATGAGCAGTTCTTC	CASSRDSYNEQFF
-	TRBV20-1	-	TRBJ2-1	TGCAGTGCTACTGTCGGTAGTGAGCAGTTCTTC	CSATVGSEQFF
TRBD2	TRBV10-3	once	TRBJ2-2	TGTGCCATCAGTGAGAAGCTAGCGGGAGGGCCCCGGCAGAACACCGGGGAGCTGTTTTTT	CAISEKLAGGPRQNTGELFF
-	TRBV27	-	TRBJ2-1	TGTGCCAGCAGCTCTCTTGGGACCGGTTTAGAGAGTGAGCAGTTCTTC	CASSSLGTGLESEQFF
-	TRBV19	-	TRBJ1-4	TGTGCCAGTAGACCCGCGAGGGAGGGTGAAAAACTGTTTTTT	CASRPAREGEKLFF
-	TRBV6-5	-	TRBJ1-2	TGTGCCACCAAATTTCCGGGACGGAGCTATGGCTACACCTTC	CATKFPGRSYGYTF
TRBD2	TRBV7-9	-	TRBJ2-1	TGTGCCAGCAGCTCCACTAGCGGGGGGGCCTACAATGAGCAGTTCTTC	CASSSTSGGAYNEQFF
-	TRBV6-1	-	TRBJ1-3	TGTGCCAGCAGTGAAGCCGAGAGGTCTGGAAACACCATATATTTT	CASSEAERSGNTIYF
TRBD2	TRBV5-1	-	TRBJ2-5	TGCGCCAGCAGCTTTAGCGGGGGGCCCCGGGAGACCCAGTACTTC	CASSFSGGPRETQYF
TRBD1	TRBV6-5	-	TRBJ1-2	TGTGCCAGCAACACCGGGACAGGGATCTATGGCTACACCTTC	CASNTGTGIYGYTF
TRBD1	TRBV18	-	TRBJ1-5	TGTGCCAGCTCAACCGGGACAGGTGGCAATCAGCCCCAGCATTTT	CASSTGTGGNQPQHF
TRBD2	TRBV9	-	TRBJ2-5	TGTGCCAGCAGCACCTCCCCTAGCGGGGTGGAGACCCAGTACTTC	CASSTSPSGVETQYF